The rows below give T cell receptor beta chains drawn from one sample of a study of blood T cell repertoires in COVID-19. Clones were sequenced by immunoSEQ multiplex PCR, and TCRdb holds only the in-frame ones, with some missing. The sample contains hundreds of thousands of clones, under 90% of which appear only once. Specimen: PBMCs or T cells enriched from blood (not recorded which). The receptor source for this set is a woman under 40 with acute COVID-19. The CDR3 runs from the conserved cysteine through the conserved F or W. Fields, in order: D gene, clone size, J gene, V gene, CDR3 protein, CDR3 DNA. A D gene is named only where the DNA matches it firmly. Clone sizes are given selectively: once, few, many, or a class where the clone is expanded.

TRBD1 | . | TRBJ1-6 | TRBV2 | CASGQGNSPLHF | TGTGCCAGCGGACAGGGGAATTCACCCCTCCACTTT
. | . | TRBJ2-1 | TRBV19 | CASSIVRAGSYNEQFF | TGTGCCAGTAGTATAGTTCGGGCGGGGTCCTACAATGAGCAGTTCTTC
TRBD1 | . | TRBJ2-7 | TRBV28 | CASDSGGSPFVEQYF | TGTGCCAGCGATTCAGGGGGCAGCCCCTTTGTGGAGCAGTACTTC
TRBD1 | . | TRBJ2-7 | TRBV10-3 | CAIRRQGNGKYEQYF | TGTGCCATCAGACGACAGGGGAACGGAAAATACGAGCAGTACTTC
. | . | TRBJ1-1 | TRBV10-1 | CASSESLGSGTEAFF | TGCGCCAGCAGTGAGTCTCTGGGCAGCGGAACTGAAGCTTTCTTT
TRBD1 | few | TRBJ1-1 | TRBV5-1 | CASSPSGTGNTEAFF | TGCGCCAGCAGCCCCTCCGGGACAGGGAACACTGAAGCTTTCTTT
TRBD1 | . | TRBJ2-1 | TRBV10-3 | CAISGSGTGHYNEQFF | TGTGCCATCAGCGGCTCTGGGACAGGGCATTACAATGAGCAGTTCTTC
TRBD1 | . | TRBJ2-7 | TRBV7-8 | CASSLSWGQGSWSYEQYF | TGTGCCAGCAGCTTAAGTTGGGGACAGGGAAGTTGGTCCTACGAGCAGTACTTC
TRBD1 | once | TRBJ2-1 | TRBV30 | CAWSETGVDEQFF | TGTGCCTGGAGCGAAACAGGGGTGGATGAGCAGTTCTTC
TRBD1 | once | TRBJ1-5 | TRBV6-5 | CASILQGAGQPQHF | TGTGCCAGCATCCTACAGGGGGCAGGTCAGCCCCAGCATTTT
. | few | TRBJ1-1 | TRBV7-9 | CASSLPARDPSNTEAFF | TGTGCCAGCAGCTTACCGGCCAGGGATCCTTCGAACACTGAAGCTTTCTTT
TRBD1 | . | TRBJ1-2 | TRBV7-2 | CASSSGQVHYGYTF | TGTGCCAGCAGCTCCGGACAGGTGCACTATGGCTACACCTTC